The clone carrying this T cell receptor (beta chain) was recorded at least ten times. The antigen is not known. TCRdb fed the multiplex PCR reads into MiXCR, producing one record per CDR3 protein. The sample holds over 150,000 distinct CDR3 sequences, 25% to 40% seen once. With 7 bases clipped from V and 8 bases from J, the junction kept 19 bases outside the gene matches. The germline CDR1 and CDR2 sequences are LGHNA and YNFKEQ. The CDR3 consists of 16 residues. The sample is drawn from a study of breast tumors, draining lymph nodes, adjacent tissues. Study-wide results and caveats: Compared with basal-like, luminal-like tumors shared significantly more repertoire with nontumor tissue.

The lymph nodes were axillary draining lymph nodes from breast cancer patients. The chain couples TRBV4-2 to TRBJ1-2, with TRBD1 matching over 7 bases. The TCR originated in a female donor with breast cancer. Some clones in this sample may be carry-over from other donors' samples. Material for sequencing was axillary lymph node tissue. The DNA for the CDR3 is TGTGCCAGCACCCCAGACAGGGTCGGATCCCGGGAAGGCTACACCTTC. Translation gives CASTPDRVGSREGYTF.